The rows below give T cell receptor beta chains drawn from one sample of a study of T cells in Graves' hyperthyroidism and ophthalmopathy. Each CDR3 protein gets one entry after TCRdb re-called the multiplex PCR reads with MiXCR. The sample yields 490,000 or so distinct CDR3 sequences, around 20% seen once. Sequenced material: blood. The receptors stem from a middle-aged man with Graves' ophthalmopathy. Both conserved end residues are part of each CDR3. The D gene is left open where the match is weak. For some rows the clone size is stated as once, few or many, or as a class when expanded; others skip it.

D gene	CDR3 length	clone size	V gene	J gene	CDR3 protein	CDR3 DNA
TRBD1	14	NA	TRBV3-1	TRBJ2-7	CASSQQGAIYEQYF	TGTGCCAGCAGCCAACAGGGGGCTATCTACGAGCAGTACTTC
NA	13	many	TRBV30	TRBJ1-2	CAWSVGLRYGYTF	TGTGCCTGGAGTGTAGGGTTGCGGTACGGCTACACCTTC
TRBD1	15	few	TRBV5-1	TRBJ2-3	CASSLAGTAVDTQYF	TGCGCCAGCAGCTTGGCCGGGACAGCTGTGGATACGCAGTATTTT
NA	14	NA	TRBV14	TRBJ2-7	CASSQGAGSYEQYF	TGTGCCAGCAGCCAAGGCGCCGGCTCCTACGAGCAGTACTTC
NA	17	NA	TRBV11-2	TRBJ2-3	CASSSWRGVAATDTQYF	TGTGCCAGCAGCTCCTGGAGGGGGGTAGCGGCTACAGATACGCAGTATTTT
TRBD1	14	few	TRBV30	TRBJ1-2	CAWKGQGGEGGYTF	TGTGCCTGGAAGGGACAGGGGGGGGAAGGGGGCTACACCTTC
NA	14	NA	TRBV4-1	TRBJ2-7	CASSQYSGSYEQYF	TGCGCCAGCAGCCAATATAGCGGCTCCTACGAGCAGTACTTC
TRBD1	14	few	TRBV6-2/TRBV6-3	TRBJ2-2	CASSRSPDRVELFF	TGTGCCAGCAGTCGATCTCCGGACAGGGTGGAGCTGTTTTTT
NA	14	few	TRBV6-1	TRBJ1-1	CASSSLSPNTEAFF	TGTGCCAGCAGCTCATTGTCCCCGAACACTGAAGCTTTCTTT
NA	14	few	TRBV28	TRBJ1-4	CASSFGQGDEKLFF	TGTGCCAGCAGTTTTGGGCAGGGTGATGAAAAACTGTTTTTT
TRBD2	12	NA	TRBV30	TRBJ2-1	CAWTSGGPAQFF	TGTGCCTGGACTAGCGGGGGGCCGGCGCAGTTCTTC
NA	14	NA	TRBV5-1	TRBJ2-3	CTSSRGILTDTQYF	TGCACCAGCAGCCGGGGGATCCTCACAGATACGCAGTATTTT
NA	12	few	TRBV10-3	TRBJ2-7	CAISPGEYEQYF	TGTGCCATCAGCCCGGGGGAGTACGAGCAGTACTTC
TRBD2	15	few	TRBV14	TRBJ2-3	CASSRGLDLTDTQYF	TGTGCCAGCAGCAGGGGACTAGACCTTACAGATACGCAGTATTTT
NA	14	many	TRBV12-3/TRBV12-4	TRBJ2-7	CASSLTLAPYEQYF	TGTGCCAGCAGTTTAACGCTAGCACCCTACGAGCAGTACTTC
NA	15	few	TRBV6-2/TRBV6-3	TRBJ1-4	CASSLLSSRWEKLFF	TGTGCCAGCAGTCTCCTTTCTTCGAGGTGGGAAAAACTGTTTTTT
TRBD2	14	NA	TRBV12-3/TRBV12-4	TRBJ2-3	CASSDGTIMDTQYF	TGTGCCAGCAGTGATGGGACTATAATGGATACGCAGTATTTT
TRBD1	16	many	TRBV11-2	TRBJ1-1	CASSLDADRGLAEAFF	TGTGCCAGCAGCTTAGACGCGGACAGGGGCTTGGCTGAAGCTTTCTTT
NA	18	many	TRBV7-2	TRBJ2-3	CASSRGAPSGPSTDTQYF	TGTGCCAGCAGCCGTGGAGCACCAAGCGGTCCTAGCACAGATACGCAGTATTTT
TRBD1	15	many	TRBV28	TRBJ2-1	CASRSGTGAYNEQFF	TGTGCCAGCAGATCTGGGACAGGGGCCTACAATGAGCAGTTCTTC
NA	14	many	TRBV2	TRBJ2-3	CASSEGGGQDTQYF	TGTGCCAGCAGTGAAGGGGGGGGGCAAGATACGCAGTATTTT
TRBD2	16	NA	TRBV12-3/TRBV12-4	TRBJ2-3	CASSSRLAGRTDTQYF	TGTGCCAGCAGTTCCCGGCTAGCGGGCCGCACAGATACGCAGTATTTT
NA	13	many	TRBV11-2	TRBJ2-5	CASSLYYQETQYF	TGTGCCAGCAGCTTGTATTACCAAGAGACCCAGTACTTC
NA	13	NA	TRBV7-9	TRBJ1-1	CASSLGTVNEAFF	TGTGCCAGCAGCTTAGGGACAGTTAATGAAGCTTTCTTT
NA	12	few	TRBV9	TRBJ1-1	CASSGKNTEAFF	TGTGCCAGCAGCGGTAAGAACACTGAAGCTTTCTTT
NA	13	few	TRBV2	TRBJ2-7	CASSGSGRLEQYF	TGTGCCAGCAGTGGGTCGGGGAGGCTCGAGCAGTACTTC
NA	13	many	TRBV12-3/TRBV12-4	TRBJ2-7	CASSPLRDYEQYF	TGTGCCAGCAGCCCGTTGCGGGACTACGAGCAGTACTTC
NA	15	many	TRBV7-2	TRBJ1-3	CASSQQGPPGNTIYF	TGTGCCAGCAGCCAACAGGGTCCTCCTGGAAACACCATATATTTT
NA	10	NA	TRBV20-1	TRBJ1-2	CNAQNYGYTF	TGCAATGCCCAGAACTATGGCTACACCTTC
NA	12	many	TRBV5-1	TRBJ2-3	CASNSEADTQYF	TGCGCCAGCAATTCGGAGGCAGATACGCAGTATTTT
TRBD1	17	few	TRBV19	TRBJ2-2	CASSPSSGTGSTGELFF	TGTGCCAGTAGTCCATCCTCCGGGACAGGAAGCACCGGGGAGCTGTTTTTT
NA	14	NA	TRBV5-4	TRBJ1-6	CASSPWENNSPLHF	TGTGCCAGCAGCCCGTGGGAAAATAATTCACCCCTCCACTTT
NA	17	few	TRBV3-1	TRBJ1-2	CASSQPPGHLPGDGYTF	TGTGCCAGCAGCCAACCCCCGGGACATCTCCCGGGGGATGGCTACACCTTC
NA	14	NA	TRBV7-8	TRBJ2-5	CASSLAGESETKYF	TGTGCCAGCAGCTTAGCGGGGGAGTCAGAGACCAAGTACTTC
NA	16	NA	TRBV11-2	TRBJ1-1	CASSLVRDYGNTEAFF	TGTGCCAGCAGCTTAGTACGAGACTATGGGAACACTGAAGCTTTCTTT
TRBD1	14	NA	TRBV11-2	TRBJ1-2	CASSPGTVFYGYTF	TGTGCCAGCAGTCCCGGGACAGTCTTCTATGGCTACACCTTC
TRBD1	15	NA	TRBV28	TRBJ2-7	CASSFGTGALYEQYF	TGTGCCAGCAGTTTTGGGACAGGGGCTCTCTACGAGCAGTACTTC
NA	14	NA	TRBV4-1	TRBJ1-1	CASSQGMGATEAFF	TGCGCCAGCAGCCAGGGGATGGGGGCTACTGAAGCTTTCTTT
TRBD1	15	NA	TRBV6-2/TRBV6-3	TRBJ2-3	CASSYVGGGTDTQYF	TGTGCCAGCAGTTACGTAGGGGGCGGCACAGATACGCAGTATTTT
NA	13	once	TRBV9	TRBJ1-5	CASSVKGEQPQHF	TGTGCCAGCAGCGTAAAGGGGGAGCAGCCCCAGCATTTT
NA	13	many	TRBV11-2	TRBJ2-7	CASSRGGTYEQYF	TGTGCCAGCAGCCGGGGCGGAACCTACGAGCAGTACTTC
TRBD2	18	few	TRBV18	TRBJ2-3	CASSPTAGTSGSGDTQYF	TGTGCCAGCTCACCCACCGCCGGGACTAGCGGGAGTGGAGATACGCAGTATTTT
NA	15	NA	TRBV19	TRBJ1-6	CASRPGSSYNSPLHF	TGTGCCAGCAGACCGGGGAGCTCCTATAATTCACCCCTCCACTTT
NA	11	NA	TRBV28	TRBJ1-5	CATRGNQPQHF	TGTGCGACTCGCGGCAATCAGCCCCAGCATTTT
NA	13	NA	TRBV3-1	TRBJ1-2	CAGRDVRTGGYTF	TGTGCCGGCAGAGACGTCAGGACGGGGGGCTACACCTTC
TRBD2	18	few	TRBV20-1	TRBJ2-4	CSAESGTSGRVAKNIQYF	TGCAGTGCGGAATCCGGGACTAGCGGAAGGGTTGCCAAAAACATTCAGTACTTC
TRBD2	23	many	TRBV7-2	TRBJ2-3	CASSLGGVLSGRTTVSSTDTQYF	TGTGCCAGCAGCTTAGGCGGGGTCCTCAGCGGGAGGACGACTGTTTCTAGCACAGATACGCAGTATTTT
TRBD2	16	NA	TRBV7-3	TRBJ2-1	CASSTLAGGPENEQFF	TGTGCCAGCAGCACCTTAGCGGGAGGGCCGGAGAATGAGCAGTTCTTC
NA	14	NA	TRBV18	TRBJ1-2	CASSQSQGTSGYTF	TGTGCCAGCTCACAGTCCCAGGGTACGTCCGGCTACACCTTC
NA	15	few	TRBV28	TRBJ2-3	CASSLGIPSTDTQYF	TGTGCCAGCAGTTTAGGGATTCCGAGCACAGATACGCAGTATTTT
NA	15	many	TRBV28	TRBJ2-7	CASSLVPFALNEQYF	TGTGCCAGCAGTTTAGTGCCTTTTGCTCTGAACGAGCAGTACTTC
NA	16	few	TRBV4-3	TRBJ1-2	CASSQAIQGNPYGYTF	TGCGCCAGCAGCCAAGCTATCCAGGGCAACCCTTATGGCTACACCTTC
NA	13	NA	TRBV20-1	TRBJ2-7	CSARRLAKDEQYF	TGCAGTGCTAGACGTCTAGCTAAGGACGAGCAGTACTTC
NA	13	many	TRBV20-1	TRBJ2-5	CSARGGSRETQYF	TGCAGTGCTAGAGGAGGGAGTCGGGAGACCCAGTACTTC
TRBD1	13	many	TRBV12-3/TRBV12-4	TRBJ1-2	CASSQNRGYGYTF	TGTGCCAGCAGCCAAAACAGGGGCTATGGCTACACCTTC
NA	14	NA	TRBV3-1	TRBJ2-7	CASSQTPGSYEQYF	TGTGCCAGCAGCCAAACACCAGGCTCCTACGAGCAGTACTTC
TRBD1	16	few	TRBV4-3	TRBJ2-2	CASSQSPRGLAGELFF	TGCGCCAGCAGCCAATCCCCCAGGGGGCTGGCCGGGGAGCTGTTTTTT
NA	14	few	TRBV3-1	TRBJ1-4	CASSQYSTNEKLFF	TGTGCCAGCAGCCAATACAGTACTAATGAAAAACTGTTTTTT
NA	10	many	TRBV2	TRBJ1-1	CASRGVWAFF	TGTGCCAGTAGGGGGGTGTGGGCTTTCTTT